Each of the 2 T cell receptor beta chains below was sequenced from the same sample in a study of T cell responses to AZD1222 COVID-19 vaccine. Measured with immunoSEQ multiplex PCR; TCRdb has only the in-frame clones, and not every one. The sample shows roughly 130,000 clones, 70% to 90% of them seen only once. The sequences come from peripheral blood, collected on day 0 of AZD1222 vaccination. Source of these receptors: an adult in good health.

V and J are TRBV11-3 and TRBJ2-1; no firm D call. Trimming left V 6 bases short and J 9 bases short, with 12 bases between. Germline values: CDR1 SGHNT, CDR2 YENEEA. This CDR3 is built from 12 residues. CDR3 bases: TGTGCCAGCAGAGCCGAGAATGGTGAGCAGTTCTTC. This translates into CASRAENGEQFF.

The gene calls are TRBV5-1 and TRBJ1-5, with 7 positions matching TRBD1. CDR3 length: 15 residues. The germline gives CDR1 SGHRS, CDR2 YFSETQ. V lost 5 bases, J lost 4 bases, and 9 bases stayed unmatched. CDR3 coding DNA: TGCGCCAGCAGTCCATCTTCAGGGGGGAATCAGCCCCAGCATTTT. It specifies CASSPSSGGNQPQHF.